The 13 T cell receptor beta chains below come from one sample, sequenced in a study of T-cell memory formation after mild COVID-19. TCRdb reprocessed the 5' RACE reads via MiXCR and lists one record per CDR3 protein. The sample lists fewer than 600,000 distinct CDR3 sequences, about 20% occurring once. The sequenced material came from PBMCs or a T cell subset sorted from them (not recorded which). The receptor source for this set is an adult woman who had mild COVID-19 (a few samples of this study predate the infection). Cell type and time point are not known.

This clonotype was seen repeatedly, ten times or more. The V call is TRBV20-1, the J call TRBJ2-3; D unresolved. CDR1 is DFQATT, CDR2 SNEGSKA, per germline (reference sequence). The CDR3 contains 13 residues. The V and J ends lost 0 bases and 2 bases respectively, with 6 bases between them. The CDR3 loop reads CSARDPSTDTQYF. CDR3 nucleotides: TGCAGTGCTAGAGACCCGTCCACAGATACGCAGTATTTT.

The table lists this clonotype with a few counts. The J gene is TRBJ2-1, the V gene TRBV5-1; 7 bases are a match to TRBD2. The germline CDR1 and CDR2 sequences are SGHRS and YFSETQ. J was trimmed by 3 bases and V by 7 bases; bases with no gene match: 7. The CDR3 is made up of 14 amino acids. The DNA for the CDR3 is TGCGCCAGCTCGAGCGGGGCAAACTACAATGAGCAGTTCTTC. Encoded protein: CASSSGANYNEQFF.

This chain connects TRBV23-1 to TRBJ2-5; TRBD1 might be the D (5 bases). TRBV23-1 is an ORF for which the function is uncertain. Deletions cut 0 bases from V and 5 bases from J, with 7 bases between. The CDR3 totals 13 residues. CDR3 in DNA: TGCGCCAGCAGTCAATCGTGGGGCGAGACCCAGTACTTC. Amino acids: CASSQSWGETQYF.

This clonotype was recorded a few times. The chain recombines TRBV29-1 with TRBJ1-1, with D unclear. Germline-derived CDR1 and CDR2 are SQVTM and ANQGSEA. CDR3 length: 14 amino acids. V was trimmed by 3 bases and J by 0 bases, leaving 11 bases between them. The CDR3 nucleotides are TGCAGCGTTGACCCCAGTAAAATGAACACTGAAGCTTTCTTT. Its translation is CSVDPSKMNTEAFF.

The table lists this clonotype with a few counts. The V call is TRBV5-1, the J call TRBJ2-3; D may be TRBD2 (5 bases). The CDR3 extends over 16 amino acids. CDR1 and CDR2 (germline): SGHRS, YFSETQ. V shed 4 bases and J shed 1 base, with 16 bases lying between them. CDR3 region: CASSRLGVLGTDTQYF. Written as DNA, the CDR3 is TGCGCCAGCAGCCGACTCGGGGTTCTTGGCACAGATACGCAGTATTTT.

This clonotype was seen only a few times. The chain uses TRBV7-9 and TRBJ1-1, with 7 bases aligning to TRBD1. Trimming at V came to 1 base and at J to 0 bases, leaving 5 bases not matched to a gene. Germline CDR1 and CDR2: SEHNR and FQNEAQ (reference sequence). This CDR3 has 16 amino acids. The CDR3 DNA is TGTGCCAGCAGCTTAGGACCGACAGGGTTGAACACTGAAGCTTTCTTT. This gives the protein CASSLGPTGLNTEAFF.

V is TRBV24-1 and J is TRBJ2-3; no definite D call. This CDR3 contains 14 residues. Germline V lookup: CDR1 KGHDR, CDR2 SFDVKD. The germline V and J ends were trimmed by 1 base and 0 bases, with 4 bases remaining between them. CDR3 sequence reads: CATSDLGSTDTQYF. The CDR3 coding sequence is TGTGCCACCAGTGATTTAGGAAGCACAGATACGCAGTATTTT.

This clonotype was recorded a few times. The rearrangement joins TRBV7-2 to TRBJ2-2; D call uncertain. V lost 2 bases and J lost 8, with 15 bases in between. This CDR3 is built from 15 residues. CDR1 is SGHTA and CDR2 is FQGNSA in the germline V gene. As DNA, the CDR3 is TGTGCCAGCAGCTTATACGCAACGCAAGGAGGGGAGCTGTTTTTT. Its translation is CASSLYATQGGELFF.

This sequence joins TRBV5-1 and TRBJ1-2; TRBD1 agrees at 9 bases. CDR3 length equals 14 residues. Trimming cost V 3 bases and J 7 bases; bases outside gene matches: 7. Germline assignment: CDR1 SGHRS and CDR2 YFSETQ. CDR3 region: CASSWGQGSGGYTF. In DNA, the CDR3 is TGCGCCAGCAGCTGGGGACAGGGTAGTGGTGGCTACACCTTC.

V usage is TRBV29-1 and J usage is TRBJ1-5; 10 bases fit TRBD1. CDR3 length: 14 amino acids. Trimming at V came to 4 bases and at J to 5 bases, leaving 5 bases not matched to a gene. From germline, CDR1 is SQVTM and CDR2 ANQGSEA. The CDR3 loop is CSVAAGTGDQPQHF. DNA for the CDR3: TGCAGCGTTGCAGCGGGGACAGGGGATCAGCCCCAGCATTTT.

This clonotype has just a few counts. V gene TRBV12-3 or TRBV12-4 combines with J gene TRBJ2-7, with 14 bases identical to TRBD2. The CDR3 has 16 amino acids. V was pared by 6 bases and J by 4 bases, with 8 bases of the junction left unmatched. The CDR3 sequence is CASRKTGTSGSYEQYF. The CDR3 DNA is TGTGCCAGCAGAAAAACCGGGACTAGCGGGAGTTACGAGCAGTACTTC.

This clonotype is a singleton in its sample. This chain links TRBV7-3 with TRBJ2-3, with D possibly being TRBD2 (6 bases). The CDR3 loop spans 16 amino acids. V lost 5 bases and J 6 bases, leaving 21 bases between the germline ends. Germline CDR1 and CDR2: SGHTA and FQGTGA. CDR3 sequence reads: CASSRQGAGLDDTQYF. In nucleotides, the CDR3 is TGTGCCAGCAGCCGGCAGGGAGCGGGCCTCGACGATACGCAGTATTTT. The variable domain in full, completed from reference TRBV7-3 and TRBJ2-3, reads GAGVSQTPSNKVTEKGKYVELRCDPISGHTALYWYRQSLGQGPEFLIYFQGTGAADDSGLPNDRFFAVRPEGSVSTLKIQRTERGDSAVYLCASSRQGAGLDDTQYFGPGTRLTVL.

V and J are TRBV6-1 and TRBJ2-2, with 13 bases matching TRBD2. V lost 9 bases and J lost 1; bases outside the gene matches: 8. The CDR3 extends over 17 amino acids. In germline, CDR1 is MNHNS, CDR2 SASEGT. In DNA form, the CDR3 reads TGTGCCAGTACCGGTACTAGCGGGAGGGTGAACACCGGGGAGCTGTTTTTT. Its translation is CASTGTSGRVNTGELFF.